The next 28 T cell receptor beta chains were all read from a single sample in a study of CD8+ T cells in alopecia areata. Once RNA had been extracted, it was reverse transcribed into cDNA to act as the sequencing template. Here immunoSEQ multiplex PCR was the method, and the copy in TCRdb shows in-frame clones only, minus some. This table holds some 88,000 clones, 40% to 50% found once. Treatment in this sample: oral pan-JAK inhibitor, 5-10 mg twice daily. The material sequenced was CD8+ T cells sorted from blood, taken at week 24, from a patient treated with tofacitinib. These TCRs come from a human donor with alopecia areata.

This clone was observed a handful of times. The chain has TRBV2 and TRBJ1-4; D is ambiguous. CDR1 and CDR2 (germline): SNHLY, FYNNEI. Trimming removed 7 bases from V and 7 bases from J, with 13 bases in between. The CDR3 sequence is 13 residues long. In DNA form, the CDR3 reads TGTGCCAGCACCTGGGCAGTTGGTGAAAAACTGTTTTTT. This encodes CASTWAVGEKLFF. Complete variable domain (other parts from reference TRBV2 and TRBJ1-4): EPEVTQTPSHQVTQMGQEVILRCVPISNHLYFYWYRQILGQKVEFLVSFYNNEISEKSEIFDDQFSVERPDGSNFTLKIRSTKLEDSAMYFCASTWAVGEKLFFGSGTQLSVL.

There are a few counts of this clone. The chain employs TRBV6-5 and TRBJ2-1; D remains unclear. The length of the CDR3 is 12 residues. The V gene's germline CDR1 is MNHEY and CDR2 SVGAGI. The V end was cut by 0 bases, the J end by 13 bases, with 10 bases between. The CDR3 protein is CASSYSAPAQFF. DNA for the CDR3: TGTGCCAGCAGTTACTCGGCACCCGCTCAGTTCTTC.

The chain recombines TRBV29-1 with TRBJ2-1; 13 positions agree with TRBD2. This CDR3 spans 13 amino acids. Germline V lookup: CDR1 SQVTM, CDR2 ANQGSEA. Germline trimming cut 7 bases from V and 5 bases from J; bases unmatched to any gene: 2. The CDR3 region is CSGGTSGNNEQFF. The CDR3 DNA is TGCAGCGGCGGGACTAGCGGGAACAATGAGCAGTTCTTC.

In its sample, this clone was seen a few times. V usage is TRBV19 and J usage is TRBJ2-7, with 9 bases aligning to TRBD1. Germline lookup yields CDR1 LNHDA and CDR2 SQIVND (reference sequence). V dropped 4 bases and J dropped 1; count of bases not matched to a gene: 5. This CDR3 comprises 15 residues. The CDR3 loop is CASSSGQGSSYEQYF. CDR3 nucleotides: TGTGCCAGTAGTAGTGGACAGGGGTCTTCCTACGAGCAGTACTTC.

This clone has a handful of counts. The chain combines TRBV29-1 with TRBJ2-3; 8 bases match TRBD2. The CDR3 is 14 residues long. The germline V gene has CDR1 SQVTM and CDR2 ANQGSEA. Trimming removed 7 bases from V and 1 base from J; junction bases left unmatched: 7. The CDR3 DNA follows: TGCAGCGCCTCATCAGCGGGAGGCACAGATACGCAGTATTTT. It specifies CSASSAGGTDTQYF.

The CDR3 DNA follows: TGCGCCAGCAGCCAAGATGGTGTAGGGGGCTCCTACAATGAGCAGTTCTTC. Protein sequence: CASSQDGVGGSYNEQFF. V and J are TRBV4-3 and TRBJ2-1; maybe TRBD1 (6 bases). Germline CDR1 reads LGHNA; CDR2 reads YSLEER. This CDR3 contains 17 residues. The V end lost 0 bases, the J end lost 0 bases, and 12 bases lay between the germline ends.

V usage is TRBV5-1 and J usage is TRBJ2-7; TRBD2 aligns across 9 bases. This CDR3 has 15 amino acids. CDR1 and CDR2 from the germline V gene are SGHRS and YFSETQ. The ends lost 2 bases at V and 2 bases at J; junction bases unmatched: 5. The CDR3 DNA follows: TGCGCCAGCAGCTTAGCGGGAGGATTCGCCTACGAGCAGTACTTC. Protein sequence: CASSLAGGFAYEQYF.

This clone occurred once. The V and J genes are TRBV6-1 and TRBJ1-1, with a weak D call TRBD1 (5 bases). V lost 8 bases to trimming and J lost 0 bases, with 7 bases between them. This CDR3 has 12 amino acids. The germline V gene has CDR1 MNHNS and CDR2 SASEGT. The CDR3 here is CASYRMNTEAFF. CDR3 nucleotide sequence: TGTGCCAGCTACAGGATGAACACTGAAGCTTTCTTT.

The CDR3 coding sequence is TGTGCCAGCAGCTTGGAGGGGTACTATGGCTACACCTTC. It encodes CASSLEGYYGYTF. This rearrangement joins TRBV5-4 to TRBJ1-2; maybe TRBD1 (5 bases). Between the trimmed V and J ends, which lost 0 bases and 3 bases, there was a span of 6 bases. Germline V lookup: CDR1 SGHNT, CDR2 YYREEE (reference sequence). The CDR3 covers 13 residues.

The V call is TRBV15, the J call TRBJ2-1; TRBD2 agrees at 11 bases. The CDR3 has 18 amino acids. Per the germline V gene, CDR1 is LNHNV and CDR2 is YYDKDF (reference sequence). V was pared by 1 base and J by 8 bases, with 13 bases of the junction left unmatched. CDR3 loop: CATSRGDPLAGDVDEQFF. In nucleotides, the CDR3 is TGTGCCACCAGCAGAGGGGACCCACTAGCGGGAGACGTTGATGAGCAGTTCTTC.

The chain carries TRBV7-8 and TRBJ2-7; maybe TRBD2 (6 bases). The CDR3 runs 13 residues. The V gene lost 7 bases and the J gene lost 7 bases, with 17 bases spanning the gap. Germline V gene sequence: CDR1 SGHVS, CDR2 FQNEAQ. CDR3 coding DNA: TGTGCCAGCAACCCCCTGGGAGGATGGGAGCAGTACTTC. Translating gives CASNPLGGWEQYF.

The chain is built from TRBV5-1 and TRBJ2-2; TRBD1 matches at 9 bases. The CDR3 is 16 amino acids. V lost 6 bases and J lost 3; bases outside the gene matches: 9. The germline CDR1 and CDR2 sequences are SGHRS and YFSETQ. The CDR3 DNA is TGCGCCAGCAACCCTTTAGGGGACAGGGACACCGGGGAGCTGTTTTTT. This sequence encodes CASNPLGDRDTGELFF.

This clone was seen a few times. The gene calls are TRBV7-2 and TRBJ2-2; D is unresolved. The germline gives CDR1 SGHTA, CDR2 FQGNSA. The CDR3 is 14 amino acids. Trimming cost V 1 base and J 3 bases, with 6 bases left between them. DNA of the CDR3: TGTGCCAGCAGCTTAGGACCCTACACCGGGGAGCTGTTTTTT. It encodes CASSLGPYTGELFF.

This clone ranks as medium-sized. The genes are TRBV9 and TRBJ2-1, with 8 bases that match TRBD1. Germline trimming cut 0 bases from V and 6 bases from J; bases unmatched to any gene: 8. Germline lookup yields CDR1 SGDLS and CDR2 YYNGEE. This CDR3 contains 16 residues. CDR3 nucleotide sequence: TGTGCCAGCAGCGTAGAGGGCAGGGGGCTTGTCAATGAGCAGTTCTTC. This sequence encodes CASSVEGRGLVNEQFF.

The chain recombines TRBV2 with TRBJ2-7, with 7 bases lining up with TRBD2. Germline V gene lookup returns CDR1 SNHLY and CDR2 FYNNEI. With V trimmed by 7 bases and J by 0 bases, 3 bases remained unmatched. There are 13 residues in the CDR3. Written as DNA, the CDR3 is TGTGCCAGCAAAGCGGGACCCTCCTACGAGCAGTACTTC. It codes for CASKAGPSYEQYF. Full variable domain (outside the CDR3, taken from reference TRBV2 and TRBJ2-7): EPEVTQTPSHQVTQMGQEVILRCVPISNHLYFYWYRQILGQKVEFLVSFYNNEISEKSEIFDDQFSVERPDGSNFTLKIRSTKLEDSAMYFCASKAGPSYEQYFGPGTRLTVT.

The rearrangement joins TRBV28 to TRBJ2-5, with 7 nucleotides matching TRBD1. Germline assignment: CDR1 MDHEN and CDR2 SYDVKM. The V gene end was trimmed by 3 bases and the J gene end by 3 bases; junction bases not matched to a gene: 7. The CDR3 consists of 15 residues. In DNA form, the CDR3 reads TGTGCCAGCAGTTTCCTACCGCAGGGGGAAGAGACCCAGTACTTC. This gives the protein CASSFLPQGEETQYF. The full variable domain, in which reference TRBV28 and TRBJ2-5 provide the parts outside the CDR3, is DVKVTQSSRYLVKRTGEKVFLECVQDMDHENMFWYRQDPGLGLRLIYFSYDVKMKEKGDIPEGYSVSREKKERFSLILESASTNQTSMYLCASSFLPQGEETQYFGPGTRLLVL.

This chain links TRBV2 with TRBJ2-3; 10 bases are a match to TRBD2. The CDR3 extends over 16 amino acids. CDR1 and CDR2 (germline): SNHLY, FYNNEI. V gave up 7 bases and J gave up 3 bases; unmatched junction bases: 10. The CDR3 protein is CASMPEREGRTDTQYF. For the CDR3, the DNA is TGTGCCAGCATGCCCGAGCGGGAGGGGAGGACAGATACGCAGTATTTT.

The chain recombines TRBV4-1 with TRBJ2-7, with D perhaps given as TRBD1 or TRBD2 (5 bases each). Germline values: CDR1 MGHRA, CDR2 YSYEKL. The CDR3 is 14 residues long. V lost 4 bases and J lost 7, with 17 bases in between. The DNA of the CDR3 is TGCGCCAGCAGCCCTACGAAGAGGGGATGGGAGCAGTACTTC. The encoded protein is CASSPTKRGWEQYF.

This chain joins TRBV2 and TRBJ2-5; no firm D call. CDR1 and CDR2 (germline): SNHLY, FYNNEI. Between the trimmed V and J ends, which lost 2 bases and 5 bases, there was a span of 6 bases. CDR3 length: 12 residues. This CDR3 reads CASSENFETQYF. CDR3 nucleotides: TGTGCCAGCAGTGAAAATTTTGAGACCCAGTACTTC.

The chain links TRBV6-5 to TRBJ1-1, with 7 bases lining up with TRBD1. This CDR3 is built from 13 residues. Germline CDR1 and CDR2: MNHEY and SVGAGI. Trimming removed 7 bases from V and 0 bases from J; junction bases left unmatched: 2. The CDR3 loop reads CASTTGVNTEAFF. The CDR3 nucleotides read TGTGCCAGCACCACAGGGGTGAACACTGAAGCTTTCTTT.

The V call is TRBV29-1, the J call TRBJ1-2; tentative D call: TRBD1 (5 bases). With 6 bases removed from V and 2 bases from J, the gap between germline ends came to 7 bases. The CDR3 has 11 residues. The germline V gene encodes CDR1 SQVTM and CDR2 ANQGSEA. In DNA, the CDR3 is TGCAGCGTGGACACAAACTATGGCTACACCTTC. It translates to CSVDTNYGYTF.

This clone was counted only a few times. The V and J genes are TRBV27 and TRBJ2-3; TRBD2 matches 10 bases. The ends lost 5 bases at V and 2 bases at J; junction bases unmatched: 7. Germline V gene data show CDR1 as MNHEY and CDR2 as SMNVEV (reference sequence). The CDR3 extends over 16 amino acids. The CDR3 protein is CASSASSGSITDTQYF. The CDR3 DNA sequence: TGTGCCAGCAGTGCTTCTAGCGGGAGCATCACAGATACGCAGTATTTT.

The gene calls are TRBV28 and TRBJ1-2; D is ambiguous. Germline-derived CDR1 and CDR2 are MDHEN and SYDVKM. Trimming removed 8 bases at V and 7 bases at J, with 14 bases between. The CDR3 sequence is 12 residues long. CDR3 DNA: TGTGCCAGCCGGGCCATGACCCTTGGCTACACCTTC. The encoded protein is CASRAMTLGYTF.

This clone was seen only a few times. The V call is TRBV7-2, the J call TRBJ2-7; D assignment may be TRBD1 or TRBD2 (5 bases each). The CDR3 extends over 13 amino acids. The V end was cut by 1 base, the J end by 3 bases, with 7 bases between. Per germline, CDR1 SGHTA and CDR2 FQGNSA. CDR3 region: CASSLGDGYEQYF. In DNA form, the CDR3 reads TGTGCCAGCAGCTTAGGGGACGGCTACGAGCAGTACTTC.

V and J are TRBV28 and TRBJ1-5; D not resolved. This CDR3 region has 13 residues. Looked up from germline, CDR1 is MDHEN and CDR2 is SYDVKM. Trimming removed 4 bases at V and 3 bases at J, with 7 bases between. The CDR3 DNA follows: TGTGCCAGCAGTTACGTGAACAATCAGCCCCAGCATTTT. It yields the protein CASSYVNNQPQHF.

Only a few counts were recorded for this clone. Other DNA sequences in this sample translate to the same CDR3. The chain combines TRBV5-1 with TRBJ2-7; D ambiguous. The CDR3 is 12 residues long. Trimming removed 0 bases from V and 2 bases from J, with 3 bases in between. CDR1 and CDR2 (germline): SGHRS, YFSETQ. The CDR3 here is CASSLVAYEQYF. The CDR3 DNA reads TGCGCCAGCAGCTTGGTCGCCTACGAGCAGTACTTC.

The gene calls are TRBV9 and TRBJ2-6, with a possible D match to TRBD2 (5 bases). CDR1 is SGDLS, CDR2 YYNGEE, per germline. There are 17 residues in the CDR3. Trimming removed 2 bases from V and 0 bases from J, with 12 bases in between. As DNA, the CDR3 is TGTGCCAGCAGCGTGAGTAGCGCGAGCTCTGGGGCCAACGTCCTGACTTTC. Protein product: CASSVSSASSGANVLTF.

CDR3 in amino acids: CASSQVTDREYTQYF. The CDR3 DNA sequence: TGCGCCAGCAGCCAAGTGACGGACAGGGAGTATACGCAGTATTTT. This sequence joins TRBV4-1 and TRBJ2-3; 8 bases agree with TRBD1. Germline trimming cut 1 base from V and 7 bases from J; bases unmatched to any gene: 7. Germline V gene sequence: CDR1 MGHRA, CDR2 YSYEKL. The CDR3 sequence is 15 residues long.